The 28 T cell receptor beta chains below come from one sample, sequenced in a study of blood T cell repertoires in COVID-19 (dated by TCRdb to about 2020). The library relied on the immunoSEQ multiplex PCR assay. TCRdb retrieved this table from immuneACCESS and kept in-frame rearrangements only. Not all clones are present; in checked studies, unresolved V genes account for under half, and no reason is known for the remainder. The sample records some 140,000 clones, roughly 79% of which are singletons. The ten biggest clones cover roughly 9% of the sample. The sequenced material came from peripheral blood. These receptors were collected from an older woman with active or convalescent COVID-19.

The chain carries TRBV5-6 and TRBJ2-7; weak D call: TRBD2 (6 bases). Looked up from germline, CDR1 is SGHDT and CDR2 is YYEEEE. Trimming cost V 0 bases and J 3 bases, with 13 bases left between them. The CDR3 has 15 amino acids. CDR3 DNA sequence: TGTGCCAGCAGCTTGGGGCCGGGAGAAGGCTACGAGCAGTACTTC. Amino acids: CASSLGPGEGYEQYF.

This clone was counted a few times. J is TRBJ1-6 and V is TRBV7-2; D call uncertain. Germline CDR1 SGHTA, CDR2 FQGNSA. V gave up 5 bases and J gave up 8 bases, with 13 bases separating them. This CDR3 region has 14 residues. The CDR3 DNA follows: TGTGCCAGCAGCCCGGTTTTAAGCGATTCACCCCTCCACTTT. It translates to CASSPVLSDSPLHF. Variable domain in full (rest from reference TRBV7-2 and TRBJ1-6): GAGVSQSPSNKVTEKGKDVELRCDPISGHTALYWYRQSLGQGLEFLIYFQGNSAPDKSGLPSDRFSAERTGGSVSTLTIQRTQQEDSAVYLCASSPVLSDSPLHFGNGTRLTVT.

This clone has more than one count but fewer than ten. The rearrangement links TRBV7-3 to TRBJ1-6, with D uncertain. CDR1 and CDR2 from the germline V gene are SGHTA and FQGTGA. The CDR3 extends over 15 amino acids. Trimming cost V 0 bases and J 7 bases, with 10 bases left between them. CDR3 in amino acids: CASSLTAGQNSPLHF. The CDR3, as DNA: TGTGCCAGCAGCTTAACAGCAGGCCAAAATTCACCCCTCCACTTT.

This sequence joins TRBV7-9 and TRBJ2-2, with D hard to call. CDR3 length: 12 amino acids. Looked up from germline, CDR1 is SEHNR and CDR2 is FQNEAQ (reference sequence). Trimming removed 5 bases at V and 8 bases at J, with 9 bases between. The CDR3: CASSPRWGELFF. CDR3 bases: TGTGCCAGCAGCCCCAGGTGGGGGGAGCTGTTTTTT. The variable domain in full, with the rest retrieved from reference TRBV7-9 and TRBJ2-2, is DTGVSQNPRHKITKRGQNVTFRCDPISEHNRLYWYRQTLGQGPEFLTYFQNEAQLEKSRLLSDRFSAERPKGSFSTLEIQRTEQGDSAMYLCASSPRWGELFFGEGSRLTVL.

The chain employs TRBV5-1 and TRBJ1-1; 7 nucleotides agree with TRBD1. V lost 4 bases and J lost 10; bases outside the gene matches: 7. Per the germline V gene, CDR1 is SGHRS and CDR2 is YFSETQ. The length of the CDR3 is 12 residues. The CDR3, as DNA: TGCGCCAGCAGCGGGGGACAGCTTGGAGCTTTCTTT. Protein sequence: CASSGGQLGAFF.

The rearrangement links TRBV28 to TRBJ1-2; D might be TRBD1 (5 bases). V lost 5 bases, J lost 0 bases, and 22 bases lay in between. The germline V gene has CDR1 MDHEN and CDR2 SYDVKM. CDR3 length equals 18 residues. The CDR3 reads CASSDPLDTQLPNYGYTF. The DNA for the CDR3 is TGTGCCAGCAGTGATCCTCTGGACACCCAACTGCCTAACTATGGCTACACCTTC.

J is TRBJ2-5 and V is TRBV19; 14 positions agree with TRBD2. The CDR3 extends over 17 amino acids. Looked up from germline, CDR1 is LNHDA and CDR2 is SQIVND (reference sequence). Trimming removed 1 base from V and 1 base from J; junction bases left unmatched: 2. CDR3 loop: CASSIGTSGGFQETQYF. CDR3 nucleotides: TGTGCCAGTAGTATAGGGACTAGCGGGGGGTTCCAAGAGACCCAGTACTTC.

This chain connects TRBV4-1 to TRBJ2-4; maybe TRBD2 (6 bases). Germline V gene data show CDR1 as MGHRA and CDR2 as YSYEKL. This CDR3 is built from 15 residues. The V end lost 4 bases, the J end lost 2 bases, and 12 bases lay between the germline ends. The CDR3 DNA reads as TGCGCCAGCAGCCCGGGAGACGGGACCAAAAACATTCAGTACTTC. Translated, it gives CASSPGDGTKNIQYF.

The genes are TRBV7-9 and TRBJ1-1; tentative D call: TRBD1 (6 bases). Deletions cut 6 bases from V and 6 bases from J, with 20 bases between. The CDR3 runs to 15 residues. The germline V gene has CDR1 SEHNR and CDR2 FQNEAQ (reference sequence). In nucleotides, the CDR3 is TGTGCCAGCAGTCTCCTCCAACAGGGTTTTGCTGAAGCTTTCTTT. Translating gives CASSLLQQGFAEAFF.

The rearrangement links TRBV28 to TRBJ2-2; weak D call: TRBD1 (5 bases). This CDR3 region has 15 residues. Germline V gives CDR1 MDHEN, CDR2 SYDVKM. V dropped 7 bases and J dropped 1 base, with 13 bases sitting between them. The CDR3: CASTLGAGNTGELFF. The CDR3 region has the DNA TGTGCCAGCACCCTTGGGGCAGGGAACACCGGGGAGCTGTTTTTT.

For the CDR3, the DNA is TGTGCCAGCACCAATCCTCCGGGACAGTCTAATGAAAAACTGTTTTTT. As protein: CASTNPPGQSNEKLFF. The chain links TRBV7-9 to TRBJ1-4; 7 bases fit TRBD1. Per germline, CDR1 SEHNR and CDR2 FQNEAQ (reference sequence). CDR3 length equals 16 residues. V was pared by 7 bases and J by 3 bases, with 11 bases of the junction left unmatched.

The chain recombines TRBV5-6 with TRBJ1-5, with D uncertain. V was pared by 1 base and J by 7 bases, with 15 bases between. Germline V gene sequence: CDR1 SGHDT, CDR2 YYEEEE. The CDR3 consists of 15 residues. The chain's CDR3 is CASSLTGFPTQPQHF. The DNA for the CDR3 is TGTGCCAGCAGCTTGACGGGGTTTCCTACGCAGCCCCAGCATTTT.

The rearrangement links TRBV2 to TRBJ1-4; maybe TRBD1 (6 bases). Deletions cut 5 bases from V and 8 bases from J, with 18 bases between. Germline V gene lookup returns CDR1 SNHLY and CDR2 FYNNEI. The CDR3 sequence is 15 residues long. DNA for the CDR3: TGTGCCAGCAGTAATGCGGGGGCATTGAGGGAAAAACTGTTTTTT. This gives the protein CASSNAGALREKLFF.

The CDR3 loop is CASSPELIATEAFF. In DNA, the CDR3 is TGTGCCAGCAGCCCCGAACTCATCGCCACTGAAGCTTTCTTT. This chain connects TRBV6-5 to TRBJ1-1, with D uncertain. Trimming pared 6 bases from V and 4 bases from J, leaving 15 bases between. Germline assignment: CDR1 MNHEY and CDR2 SVGAGI. This CDR3 comprises 14 residues.

The J gene is TRBJ1-2, the V gene TRBV5-4; possible D gene TRBD1, 5 bases. Looked up from germline, CDR1 is SGHNT and CDR2 is YYREEE (reference sequence). V lost 0 bases and J 7 bases, leaving 7 bases between the germline ends. This CDR3 contains 12 residues. The chain's CDR3 is CASSLAGIGYTF. The CDR3, as DNA: TGTGCCAGCAGCTTGGCAGGGATTGGCTACACCTTC.

This clone came up once. Compared with germline, one end of the junction differs, possibly owing to a read error. The rearrangement links TRBV7-7 to TRBJ2-1; 9 bases are a match to TRBD2. Germline assignment: CDR1 SSHAT and CDR2 FNYEAQ (reference sequence). This CDR3 spans 15 amino acids. CDR3 amino acids: CASSLTSGRTNEQFF. CDR3 coding DNA: TGTGCTAGCAGCTTAACCAGCGGGAGGACCAATGAGCAGTTCTTC.

The V call is TRBV2, the J call TRBJ2-5; possibly TRBD2 for D (5 bases). The CDR3 length is 12 residues. CDR1 is SNHLY and CDR2 is FYNNEI in the germline V gene. V was clipped by 6 bases and J by 7 bases, with 12 bases between them. CDR3 nucleotides: TGTGCCAGCAGACGGTCAGAGGGGACCCAGTACTTC. This translates into CASRRSEGTQYF.

V and J are TRBV24-1 and TRBJ1-2; weak D call: TRBD1 (5 bases). V lost 4 bases and J lost 7, with 21 bases in between. The germline gives CDR1 KGHDR, CDR2 SFDVKD. The CDR3 consists of 16 residues. CDR3 DNA sequence: TGTGCCACCAGTGACCCTGGGGTGACAGAATCTGTTGGCTACACCTTC. It encodes CATSDPGVTESVGYTF.

The J gene is TRBJ2-5, the V gene TRBV5-1; D might be TRBD2 (5 bases). The germline V gene has CDR1 SGHRS and CDR2 YFSETQ. CDR3 length: 12 amino acids. V lost 6 bases and J 5 bases, leaving 11 bases between the germline ends. The CDR3 is CASNDGIETQYF. As DNA, the CDR3 is TGCGCCAGCAACGACGGGATTGAGACCCAGTACTTC.

This chain links TRBV3-1 (or the pseudogene TRBV3-2) with TRBJ2-5; TRBD2 matches at 8 bases. Germline CDR1 and CDR2: LGHDT and YNNKEL (reference sequence). This CDR3 comprises 15 residues. V lost 4 bases, J lost 4 bases, and 8 bases stayed unmatched. CDR3: CASSRNPGGPETQYF. The CDR3 DNA reads TGTGCCAGCAGCCGCAACCCGGGGGGGCCAGAGACCCAGTACTTC.

V is TRBV6-5 and J is TRBJ1-1; D call uncertain. The CDR3 contains 12 residues. Germline V gives CDR1 MNHEY, CDR2 SVGAGI. V was pared by 6 bases and J by 5 bases, with 10 bases between. CDR3 in DNA: TGTGCCAGCAGGTCCCCCGCGACTGAAGCTTTCTTT. Its protein product is CASRSPATEAFF.

The chain carries TRBV3-1 (or the pseudogene TRBV3-2) and TRBJ1-2, with a tentative D call TRBD1 (5 bases). The CDR3 runs 16 residues. V was pared by 4 bases and J by 5 bases, with 20 bases between. Per germline, CDR1 LGHDT and CDR2 YNNKEL (reference sequence). CDR3 protein: CASSPETRVSLYGYTF. CDR3 DNA sequence: TGTGCCAGCAGCCCTGAGACCAGGGTCTCTCTTTATGGCTACACCTTC.

This clone was observed a single time. One junction end disagrees with the germline gene, perhaps due to a read error. The chain couples TRBV2 to TRBJ2-2, with a weak D call TRBD2 (7 bases). CDR3 size: 16 residues. In germline, CDR1 is SNHLY, CDR2 FYNNEI. The CDR3 sequence is CASREGRGAGTGELFF. CDR3 DNA: TGTGCCAGCAGGGAAGGCCGGGGGGCGGGCACCGGGGAGCTGTTTTTT.

V usage is TRBV12-2 and J usage is TRBJ1-2; the listed D gene, TRBD1, was not tested against the DNA. TRBV12-2 counts as a pseudogene. The CDR3 extends over 13 amino acids. The CDR3 protein is CASRSHLDSGATF. The CDR3 coding sequence is TGTGCAAGTCGCTCGCACCTGGACAGTGGGGCCACCTTC.

The chain links TRBV3-1 (or the pseudogene TRBV3-2) to TRBJ1-3; 9 nucleotides align to TRBD1. CDR1 LGHDT and CDR2 YNNKEL come from the germline V gene (reference sequence). Unmatched junction bases numbered 6, after V lost 1 base and J lost 5 bases. The CDR3 covers 16 residues. CDR3 in amino acids: CASSQGTGGARNTIYF. Written as DNA, the CDR3 is TGTGCCAGCAGCCAAGGAACAGGGGGCGCAAGAAACACCATATATTTT.

The rearrangement uses TRBV19 and TRBJ2-1, with 7 bases fitting TRBD2. Looked up from germline, CDR1 is LNHDA and CDR2 is SQIVND (reference sequence). The junction had 11 bases not matched to a gene; V was cut back by 4 bases and J by 8 bases. CDR3 length: 15 residues. CDR3 coding DNA: TGTGCCAGTAGTACGGAGCGGGGCCGCATGTATGAGCAGTTCTTC. The encoded protein is CASSTERGRMYEQFF.

This clone was seen more than once but under ten times. V and J are TRBV19 and TRBJ1-1; D remains unclear. Germline CDR1 reads LNHDA; CDR2 reads SQIVND (reference sequence). The length of the CDR3 is 12 residues. With 1 base removed from V and 3 bases from J, the gap between germline ends came to 3 bases. The CDR3 is CASSIADTEAFF. The CDR3 DNA reads TGTGCCAGTAGTATAGCGGACACTGAAGCTTTCTTT.

The chain employs TRBV5-4 and TRBJ2-7; D remains unclear. Trimming took 3 bases from V and 0 from J, leaving 4 bases between them. The CDR3 has 12 amino acids. Looked up from germline, CDR1 is SGHNT and CDR2 is YYREEE (reference sequence). CDR3: CASSSNSYEQYF. CDR3 sequence (DNA): TGTGCCAGCAGCTCAAACTCCTACGAGCAGTACTTC.